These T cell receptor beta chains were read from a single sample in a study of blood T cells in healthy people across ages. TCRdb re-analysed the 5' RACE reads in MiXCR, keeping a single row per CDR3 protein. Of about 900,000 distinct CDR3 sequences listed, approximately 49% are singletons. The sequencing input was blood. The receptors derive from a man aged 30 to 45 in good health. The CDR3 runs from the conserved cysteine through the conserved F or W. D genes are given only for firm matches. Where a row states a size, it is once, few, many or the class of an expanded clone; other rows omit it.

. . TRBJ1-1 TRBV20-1 TGCAGTGTCCCCACGCAGATGGGGACTGAAGCTTTCTTT CSVPTQMGTEAFF
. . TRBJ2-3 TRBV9 TGTGCCGGCAGCTCTGGGATCTCAACAGATACGCAGTATTTT CAGSSGISTDTQYF
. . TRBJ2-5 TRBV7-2 TGTGCCAGCAGTCGGGATTCAAAGACCCAGTACTTC CASSRDSKTQYF
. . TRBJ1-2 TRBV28 TGTGCCAGCAGTTTAGGCAGGCGTGACTATGGCTACACCTTC CASSLGRRDYGYTF
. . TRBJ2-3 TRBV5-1 TGCGCCAGCAGCCCCCGCCCCCCTACAGATACGCAGTATTTT CASSPRPPTDTQYF
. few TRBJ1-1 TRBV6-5 TGTGCCAGCAGTTACTCGGGCAGCGGCACTGAAGCTTTCTTT CASSYSGSGTEAFF
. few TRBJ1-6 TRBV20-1 TGCAGTGCTAGAGATCGGGAGCGGGACGGCAATAATTCACCCCTCCACTTT CSARDRERDGNNSPLHF
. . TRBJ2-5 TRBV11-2 TGTGCCAGCAGCTTAGGGGTTCGGGGCGGGAACCCCCAAGAGACCCAGTACTTC CASSLGVRGGNPQETQYF
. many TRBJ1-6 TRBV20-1 TGCAGTGCTAGAGATGAAACGTATTTTTCACCCCTCCACTTT CSARDETYFSPLHF
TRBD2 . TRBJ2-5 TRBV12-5 TGTGCTAGTGGTTTAGCGGGGGAGGAGACCCAGTACTTC CASGLAGEETQYF
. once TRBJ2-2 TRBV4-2 TGTGCCAGCAGCCAAGATCTAGGAAGGACATATAACGCCGGGGAGCTGTTTTTT CASSQDLGRTYNAGELFF
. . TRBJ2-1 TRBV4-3 TGCGCCAGCAGCCAAGAGCTAGCGTACAATGAGCAGTTCTTC CASSQELAYNEQFF
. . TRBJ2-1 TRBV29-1 TGCAGCGTTACCCCTGGGCGGGGAAGCCTCAACTCCTACAATGAGCAGTTCTTC CSVTPGRGSLNSYNEQFF